This T cell receptor beta chain was retrieved from a study of CD8+CD57+ T cells in acquired aplastic anemia. Study as a whole: Sorted CD4+ and CD8+ cells yielded DNA averaging approximately 3 ug. CD4+ cell libraries from healthy donors averaged roughly 10 million reads.

This clonotype was seen many times. Antigen: not known. Germline CDR1 SGDLS, CDR2 YYNGEE. The CDR3 covers 15 residues. V was shortened by 3 bases and J by 3 bases, with 16 bases between the two germline ends. CDR3 and TCR beta VDJ profiling relied on genomic DNA as the template. TCRdb re-called the reads with MiXCR, one entry per CDR3 protein. The table lists 350,000 to 450,000 distinct CDR3 sequences, 55% to 70% of them singletons. The study's findings and limits: Patients and controls turned out to have 25 to 35 CD8+ CDR3 sequences in common. Any difference that existed in CD8+ Simpson's diversity between patients and controls was not significant.

The chain carries TRBV9 and TRBJ2-7; no definite D call. The sequence was collected from a human donor in good health, serving as a control. The specimen was sorted CD4+, CD8+, or CD8+CD57+ T cells (not recorded which) from PBMCs. The CDR3 DNA reads TGTGCCAGCAGCGCCAGTGGGCAGGCTGGCTACGAGCAGTACTTC. This gives the protein CASSASGQAGYEQYF.